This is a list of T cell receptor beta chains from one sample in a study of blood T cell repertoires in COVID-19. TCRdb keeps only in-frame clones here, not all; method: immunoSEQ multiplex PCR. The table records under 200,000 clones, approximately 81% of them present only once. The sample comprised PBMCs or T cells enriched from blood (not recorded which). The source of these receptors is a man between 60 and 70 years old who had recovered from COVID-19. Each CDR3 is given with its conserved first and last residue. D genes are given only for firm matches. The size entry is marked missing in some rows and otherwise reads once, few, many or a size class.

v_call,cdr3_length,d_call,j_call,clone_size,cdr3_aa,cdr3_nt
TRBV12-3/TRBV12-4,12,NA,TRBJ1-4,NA,CASSLGHLKLFF,TGTGCCAGCAGTTTGGGACACTTGAAACTGTTTTTT
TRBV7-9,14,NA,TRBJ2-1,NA,CASSLRDFYNEQFF,TGTGCCAGCAGCCTACGGGACTTTTACAATGAGCAGTTCTTC
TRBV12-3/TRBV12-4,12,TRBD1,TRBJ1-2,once,CASSPGQAGYTF,TGTGCCAGCAGCCCCGGACAGGCTGGCTACACCTTC
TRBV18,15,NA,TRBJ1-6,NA,CASSREAGFNSPLHF,TGTGCCAGCTCGCGGGAGGCAGGTTTTAATTCACCCCTCCACTTT
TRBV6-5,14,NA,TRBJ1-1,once,CASRPRVMNTEAFF,TGTGCCAGCAGACCCAGGGTCATGAACACTGAAGCTTTCTTT
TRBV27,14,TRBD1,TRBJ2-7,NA,CASRETGTFYEQYF,TGTGCCAGCAGGGAGACAGGGACCTTCTACGAGCAGTACTTC
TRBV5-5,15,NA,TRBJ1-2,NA,CASSSSGVGNYGYTF,TGTGCCAGCAGCTCCTCAGGGGTAGGGAACTATGGCTACACCTTC
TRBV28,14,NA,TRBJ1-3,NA,CASSPSGSGNTIYF,TGTGCCAGCAGCCCATCAGGGTCTGGAAACACCATATATTTT
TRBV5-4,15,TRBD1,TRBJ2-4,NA,CASSLRQGNKNIQYF,TGTGCCAGCAGCTTGCGACAGGGAAACAAAAACATTCAGTACTTC
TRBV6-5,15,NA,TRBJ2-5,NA,CASTPPLLREETQYF,TGTGCCAGCACCCCCCCATTATTGCGGGAAGAGACCCAGTACTTC
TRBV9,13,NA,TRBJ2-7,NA,CASSPNHFYEQYF,TGTGCCAGCAGCCCGAACCACTTCTACGAGCAGTACTTC
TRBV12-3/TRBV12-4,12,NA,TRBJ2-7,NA,CASSRSSYEQYF,TGTGCCAGCAGCCGTAGCTCCTACGAGCAGTACTTC
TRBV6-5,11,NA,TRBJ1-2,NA,CASTQGYGYTF,TGTGCCAGTACTCAGGGTTATGGCTACACCTTC
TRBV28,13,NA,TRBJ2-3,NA,CASSGTSTDTQYF,TGTGCCAGCTCGGGAACTAGCACAGATACGCAGTATTTT
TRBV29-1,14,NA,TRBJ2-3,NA,CSVEGLSSRDTQYF,TGCAGCGTTGAGGGCCTGAGCTCGAGAGATACGCAGTATTTT
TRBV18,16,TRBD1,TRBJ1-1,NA,CASSPEPGQGNTEAFF,TGTGCCAGCTCACCAGAACCTGGACAGGGGAACACTGAAGCTTTCTTT
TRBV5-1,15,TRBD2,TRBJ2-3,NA,CASSLVAGGTDTQYF,TGCGCCAGCAGCTTAGTAGCGGGAGGCACAGATACGCAGTATTTT
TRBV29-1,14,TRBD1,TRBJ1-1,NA,CSAQTGGLGTEAFF,TGCAGCGCCCAGACAGGGGGGCTCGGCACTGAAGCTTTCTTT
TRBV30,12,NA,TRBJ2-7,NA,CAWKLSGGTVYF,TGTGCCTGGAAGCTGTCAGGGGGGACCGTTTACTTC
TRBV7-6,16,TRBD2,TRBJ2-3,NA,CASSLGLASRTDTQYF,TGTGCCAGCAGTCTCGGACTAGCTTCACGCACAGATACGCAGTATTTT
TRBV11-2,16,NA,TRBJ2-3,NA,CASSLVSQGLRDPQYF,TGTGCCAGCAGCTTAGTGTCCCAGGGCCTTCGAGATCCGCAGTATTTT
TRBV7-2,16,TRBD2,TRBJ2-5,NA,CASSSGTSGGGETQYF,TGTGCCAGCAGCTCTGGGACTAGCGGAGGGGGGGAGACCCAGTACTTC
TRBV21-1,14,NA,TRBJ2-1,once,CASSPGLADHEQFF,TGTGCCAGCAGCCCGGGACTAGCGGATCATGAGCAGTTCTTC
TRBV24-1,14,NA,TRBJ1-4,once,CATSETGPGTKLFF,TGTGCCACCAGTGAGACAGGTCCGGGCACAAAACTGTTTTTT
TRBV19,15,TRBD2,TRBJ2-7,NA,CASSFGLAGGYEQYF,TGTGCCAGTAGTTTCGGACTAGCGGGAGGGTACGAGCAGTACTTC
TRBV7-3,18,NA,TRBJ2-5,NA,CASSLGLIRGGFQETQYF,TGTGCCAGCAGCTTAGGTCTGATCCGTGGCGGGTTCCAAGAGACCCAGTACTTC
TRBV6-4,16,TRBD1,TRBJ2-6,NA,CASSRTGGSGANVLTF,TGTGCCAGCAGTCGGACAGGCGGATCTGGGGCCAACGTCCTGACTTTC
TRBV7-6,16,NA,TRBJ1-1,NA,CASSLASLGGGTEAFF,TGTGCCAGCAGCTTAGCGTCGTTAGGGGGGGGAACTGAAGCTTTCTTT
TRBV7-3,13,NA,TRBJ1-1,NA,CASRLTGGTEAFF,TGTGCCAGCAGATTGACGGGGGGCACTGAAGCTTTCTTT
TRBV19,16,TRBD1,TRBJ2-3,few,CASSIGETGGVDTQYF,TGTGCCAGTAGTATAGGGGAGACAGGGGGCGTCGATACGCAGTATTTT
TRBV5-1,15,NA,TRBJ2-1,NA,CASSLGGSSYNEQFF,TGCGCCAGCAGCTTGGGAGGGTCGTCCTACAATGAGCAGTTCTTC
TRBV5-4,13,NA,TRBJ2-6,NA,CASSLRGANVLTF,TGTGCCAGCAGCTTACGGGGGGCCAACGTCCTGACTTTC
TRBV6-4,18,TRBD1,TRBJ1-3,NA,CASSDFLGTAISGNTIYF,TGTGCCAGCAGTGACTTTCTTGGGACAGCCATCTCTGGAAACACCATATATTTT
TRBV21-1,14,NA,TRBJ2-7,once,CASGDFRRIYEQYF,TGTGCCAGCGGAGACTTCCGACGGATATACGAGCAGTACTTC
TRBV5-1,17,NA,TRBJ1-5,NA,CASSLRQVPGSNQPQHF,TGCGCCAGCAGCCTCCGACAGGTACCGGGTAGCAATCAGCCCCAGCATTTT
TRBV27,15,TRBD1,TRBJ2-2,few,CASRVQGTSAGELFF,TGTGCCAGCAGGGTACAGGGGACATCAGCCGGGGAGCTGTTTTTT
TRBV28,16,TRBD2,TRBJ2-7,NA,CASRRTSGRLHSEQYF,TGTGCCAGCAGAAGGACTAGCGGGAGGCTACACTCCGAGCAGTACTTC
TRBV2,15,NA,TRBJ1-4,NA,CASRARVGTNEKLFF,TGTGCCAGCAGGGCCAGGGTCGGGACTAATGAAAAACTGTTTTTT
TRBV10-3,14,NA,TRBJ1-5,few,CAISESDGGQPQHF,TGTGCCATCAGTGAGTCGGACGGCGGGCAGCCCCAGCATTTT
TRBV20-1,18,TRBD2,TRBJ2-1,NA,CSASPRKPGLAGPNEQFF,TGCAGTGCTAGTCCCAGAAAACCGGGACTAGCGGGTCCAAATGAGCAGTTCTTC
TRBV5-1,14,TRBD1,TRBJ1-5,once,CASSVDRWDQPQHF,TGCGCCAGCAGCGTGGACAGGTGGGATCAGCCCCAGCATTTT
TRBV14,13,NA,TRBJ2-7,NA,CASSQARTAEQYF,TGTGCCAGCAGCCAAGCAAGGACAGCCGAGCAGTACTTC
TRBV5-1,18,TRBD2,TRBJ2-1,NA,CASSLLSLPSGSYNEQFF,TGCGCCAGCAGCTTGCTCTCGTTGCCTAGCGGATCCTACAATGAGCAGTTCTTC
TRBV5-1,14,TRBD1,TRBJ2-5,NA,CASSSDRGQETQYF,TGCGCCAGCAGCTCAGACAGGGGACAAGAGACCCAGTACTTC
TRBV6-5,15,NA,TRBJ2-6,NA,CASSTGLSGANVLTF,TGTGCCAGCAGTACAGGATTGTCTGGGGCCAACGTCCTGACTTTC
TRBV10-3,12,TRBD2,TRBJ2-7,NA,CAISRLADEQYF,TGTGCCATCAGTCGACTAGCGGACGAGCAGTACTTC
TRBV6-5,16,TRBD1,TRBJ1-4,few,CASSYSRTGANEKLFF,TGTGCCAGCAGTTATTCCCGAACAGGGGCTAATGAAAAACTGTTTTTT
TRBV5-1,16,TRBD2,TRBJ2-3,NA,CASSLARGRARDTQYF,TGCGCCAGCAGCTTGGCTCGCGGGAGGGCAAGAGATACGCAGTATTTT
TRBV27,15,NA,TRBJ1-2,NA,CASSLSVPGIYGYTF,TGTGCCAGCAGTTTATCGGTTCCAGGGATCTATGGCTACACCTTC
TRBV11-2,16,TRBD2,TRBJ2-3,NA,CASSLGRGGRRDTQYF,TGTGCCAGCAGCCTGGGCCGGGGGGGCCGGAGAGATACGCAGTATTTT
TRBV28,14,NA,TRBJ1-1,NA,CASSSGELRTEAFF,TGTGCCAGCAGTTCGGGGGAACTCCGAACTGAAGCTTTCTTT
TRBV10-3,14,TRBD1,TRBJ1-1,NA,CAISGGQGATEAFF,TGTGCCATCAGTGGAGGACAGGGGGCTACTGAAGCTTTCTTT
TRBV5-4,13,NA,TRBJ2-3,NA,CASSFGQADTQYF,TGTGCCAGCAGCTTTGGTCAGGCTGATACGCAGTATTTT
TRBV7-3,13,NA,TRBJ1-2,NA,CASSSGRGDGYTF,TGTGCCAGCAGCTCGGGACGGGGGGATGGCTACACCTTC
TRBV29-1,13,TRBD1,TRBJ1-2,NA,CSVVRGHQNGYTF,TGCAGCGTTGTGAGGGGGCATCAGAATGGCTACACCTTC
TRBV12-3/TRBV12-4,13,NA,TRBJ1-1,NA,CASSPRETPEAFF,TGTGCCAGCAGTCCGAGGGAGACGCCTGAAGCTTTCTTT
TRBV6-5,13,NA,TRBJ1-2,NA,CASIRASNYGYTF,TGTGCCAGTATCAGGGCTTCTAACTATGGCTACACCTTC